The rows below give T cell receptor beta chains drawn from one sample of a study of blood T cells in healthy people across ages. TCRdb recomputed calls from the 5' RACE reads with MiXCR, one row per CDR3 protein. The sample holds 750,000 to 950,000 distinct CDR3 sequences, almost 30% seen once. These data also featured in a second study, about T cells of mothers and their children.

Material: blood. The source of these receptors is a woman in her 40s in good health. Both conserved end residues are part of each CDR3. Fields, in order: J gene, V gene, D gene, clone size, CDR3 length, CDR3 DNA, CDR3 protein. D genes are given only for firm matches. Part of the rows lack a size; the others show once, few, many or a class for expanded clones.

TRBJ2-4	TRBV5-4	-	-	13	TGTGCCAGCAGCACCACGGGGATGGGGGAGCAGTACTTC	CASSTTGMGEQYF
TRBJ1-5	TRBV27	TRBD1	-	14	TGTGCCAGCAGTCCCACAGGGGGCCAGCAGCCCCAGCATTTT	CASSPTGGQQPQHF
TRBJ2-6	TRBV9	-	many	16	TGTGCCAGCAGCGTAGGGGAGTTCTCTGGGGCCAACGTCCTGACTTTC	CASSVGEFSGANVLTF
TRBJ2-3	TRBV7-7	TRBD2	-	18	TGTGCCAGCAGCCCAGAGGGCCCCGCGGGGGGCAGCACAGATACGCAGTATTTT	CASSPEGPAGGSTDTQYF
TRBJ1-5	TRBV20-1	-	many	13	TGCAGTGCTCGACAGGATAGCAATCAGCCCCAGCATTTT	CSARQDSNQPQHF
TRBJ1-2	TRBV28	-	-	17	TGTGCCAGCAGTTTCCTTCGTAGAGAGGTCGGGGACTATGGCTACACCTTC	CASSFLRREVGDYGYTF
TRBJ1-5	TRBV7-2	-	many	15	TGTGCCAGCAGCTTACAGGGTGGGAGCAATCAGCCCCAGCATTTT	CASSLQGGSNQPQHF
TRBJ1-2	TRBV20-1	TRBD1	-	15	TGCAGTGCTAGTCCTCCTCAGGGGGGTAGGAAGGGCTACACCTTC	CSASPPQGGRKGYTF
TRBJ2-3	TRBV5-1	-	-	14	TGCGCCAGCGGGATAAGTGCCCAGGGGAATACGCAGTATTTT	CASGISAQGNTQYF
TRBJ2-7	TRBV7-9	-	-	13	TGTGCCAGCAGCTTCGGGGAGTCCTACGAGCAGTACTTC	CASSFGESYEQYF
TRBJ2-2	TRBV20-1	-	-	14	TGCAGTGCTAGGGGGGGCGAGGGCACCGGGGAGCTGTTTTTT	CSARGGEGTGELFF
TRBJ1-5	TRBV20-1	TRBD1	-	15	TGCAGTGCTAGACTGACCGGGACAGTCAATCAGCCCCAGCATTTT	CSARLTGTVNQPQHF
TRBJ1-6	TRBV11-2	TRBD1	few	14	TGTGCCAGCAGCGGGACAGGGCGTAGTTCACCCCTCCACTTT	CASSGTGRSSPLHF
TRBJ1-2	TRBV4-3	-	-	15	TGCGCCAGCAGTCCCGCACAAGGCTCTAACTATGGCTACACCTTC	CASSPAQGSNYGYTF
TRBJ2-2	TRBV12-3/TRBV12-4	TRBD1	-	15	TGTGCCAGCAGTCGACAGGGGGTCGGAACCGGGGAGCTGTTTTTT	CASSRQGVGTGELFF
TRBJ1-6	TRBV5-1	-	few	17	TGCGCCAGCAGCTCCTCTTCCGGAGGAATATTAAATTCACCCCTCCACTTT	CASSSSSGGILNSPLHF
TRBJ2-5	TRBV10-3	TRBD1	few	12	TGTGCCATCAGTGCCAGGGGGGAGACCCAGTACTTC	CAISARGETQYF
TRBJ2-1	TRBV20-1	TRBD2	-	13	TGCAGTGCTAGAGAGATTCTTAGCGGGGTACAGTTCTTC	CSAREILSGVQFF
TRBJ1-2	TRBV20-1	-	many	17	TGCAGTGCTAGAGGACCAGAGGATAGAAGACAAAACTATGGCTACACCTTC	CSARGPEDRRQNYGYTF
TRBJ1-1	TRBV4-2	-	few	15	TGTGCCAGCAGCCAAGTAAACAGTTGGGGCACTGAAGCTTTCTTT	CASSQVNSWGTEAFF
TRBJ1-1	TRBV12-3/TRBV12-4	-	-	14	TGTGCCAGCAGGGCACAGGACTTAGACACTGAAGCTTTCTTT	CASRAQDLDTEAFF
TRBJ2-3	TRBV7-6	-	-	14	TGTGCCAGCAGCTCCCAAGGCGGGGGCGATACGCAGTATTTT	CASSSQGGGDTQYF
TRBJ1-2	TRBV11-2	-	few	14	TGTGCCAGCAGCAGACTCCGGGGTAACTATGGCTACACCTTC	CASSRLRGNYGYTF
TRBJ2-1	TRBV9	-	many	19	TGTGCCAGCAGCGTAGTTGACGGGGGGCTTAAATACTCCTACAATGAGCAGTTCTTC	CASSVVDGGLKYSYNEQFF
TRBJ1-2	TRBV29-1	-	few	13	TGCAGCGTTGTACAGGGCTTACGGTATGGCTACACCTTC	CSVVQGLRYGYTF
TRBJ1-3	TRBV12-3/TRBV12-4	-	-	16	TGTGCCAGCAGCCCGGATCTTCTTTCCTCTGGAAACACCATATATTTT	CASSPDLLSSGNTIYF
TRBJ2-6	TRBV12-3/TRBV12-4	-	-	18	TGTGCCAACAGTTTAAGGGCACTCCTAAGCTCTGGGGCCAACGTCCTGACTTTC	CANSLRALLSSGANVLTF
TRBJ2-5	TRBV7-2	TRBD1	-	14	TGTGCCAGCAGCCCAAACAGGGGGTTGGAGACCCAGTACTTC	CASSPNRGLETQYF
TRBJ2-7	TRBV4-1	-	-	13	TGCGCCAGCAGCCAAGAAAGTCTATACGAGCAGTACTTC	CASSQESLYEQYF
TRBJ2-3	TRBV25-1	-	-	15	TGTGCCAGTCTACAGGGCCCGATAAGCACAGATACGCAGTATTTT	CASLQGPISTDTQYF
TRBJ2-3	TRBV12-3/TRBV12-4	TRBD2	-	14	TGTGCCAGCCAACGGCTAGCGGAGGGGGATACGCAGTATTTT	CASQRLAEGDTQYF
TRBJ2-7	TRBV3-1	TRBD1	many	13	TGTGCCAGCAGCCTCGGGACAGCAGGCGAGCAGTACTTC	CASSLGTAGEQYF
TRBJ1-5	TRBV10-3	-	-	13	TGTGCCATCAGTGAGTCAAGGGGGGAGCCCCAGCATTTT	CAISESRGEPQHF
TRBJ2-1	TRBV24-1	TRBD1	-	16	TGTGCCACCAGTGACCCGGGGGACAGGTCATACAATGAGCAGTTCTTC	CATSDPGDRSYNEQFF
TRBJ1-1	TRBV3-1	TRBD1	-	13	TGTGCCAGCCTCGGGACAGGGGAAAGTGAAGCTTTCTTT	CASLGTGESEAFF
TRBJ2-1	TRBV12-3/TRBV12-4	-	few	15	TGTGCCAGCAGTTTACGGGACGGTATGACCGGTGAGCAGTTCTTC	CASSLRDGMTGEQFF
TRBJ2-3	TRBV7-3	TRBD2	-	16	TGTGCCAGCAGCTTAACTCTGCGGGGGGGCAGAGATACGCAGTATTTT	CASSLTLRGGRDTQYF
TRBJ2-1	TRBV9	-	few	13	TGTGCCAGCAGCGTAGACGGTCTCAATGAGCAGTTCTTC	CASSVDGLNEQFF
TRBJ2-7	TRBV7-3	-	-	15	TGTGCCAGCAGCTTACAGGGACACCGCTCCTACGAGCAGTACTTC	CASSLQGHRSYEQYF
TRBJ2-7	TRBV7-9	-	few	14	TGTGCCAGCAGCTTAGGGTCGGGTTTCTACGAGCAGTACTTC	CASSLGSGFYEQYF
TRBJ2-1	TRBV15	TRBD2	-	16	TGTGCCACCAGCAGGGCGACTAGCGGGGTACGGGATGAGCAGTTCTTC	CATSRATSGVRDEQFF
TRBJ2-3	TRBV12-5	-	-	13	TGTGCTAGTGGTTCCGGGGACACAGATACGCAGTATTTT	CASGSGDTDTQYF
TRBJ1-1	TRBV10-2	-	-	13	TGCGCCAGCATCGGACAGAGGAACACTGAAGCTTTCTTT	CASIGQRNTEAFF
TRBJ2-5	TRBV2	TRBD2	many	14	TGTGCCAGCAGTGGCGAGCGGGGGATCGAGACCCAGTACTTC	CASSGERGIETQYF
TRBJ2-3	TRBV28	-	many	14	TGTGCCAGCAGAATGACGACTAGCACAGATACGCAGTATTTT	CASRMTTSTDTQYF
TRBJ2-2	TRBV5-1	-	-	13	TGCGCCAGCACCTTGACAGTAACCGGGGAGCTGTTTTTT	CASTLTVTGELFF
TRBJ1-1	TRBV20-1	-	-	14	TGCAGTGCTATCCGGGCAGGCCGGGTCTCTGAAGCTTTCTTT	CSAIRAGRVSEAFF
TRBJ2-7	TRBV18	-	few	14	TGTGCCAGCTCACCACGTGAGGGGCCCTACGAGCAGTACTTC	CASSPREGPYEQYF
TRBJ2-7	TRBV19	-	-	12	TGTGCCACCAGGGCAGATCCCTACGAGCAGTACTTC	CATRADPYEQYF